The 18 T cell receptor beta chains below were found in one sample sequenced in a study of identical twins. TCRdb passed the 5' RACE reads through MiXCR, listing each CDR3 protein once. Among approximately 500,000 distinct CDR3 sequences, 13% to 15% were seen once, and the ten largest hold 0.44%. This same sample was also taken into another study, of yellow fever vaccine responses in identical twins.

The specimen sequenced was CD4+ T cells sorted from blood. Source of these receptors: a young woman in good health.

A few counts support this clonotype. J is TRBJ1-3 and V is TRBV3-1, with D possibly matching TRBD1 (5 bases). The CDR3 sequence is 16 residues long. The germline gives CDR1 LGHDT, CDR2 YNNKEL (reference sequence). V was cut by 0 bases and J by 4 bases, with 13 bases left in between. CDR3 protein: CASSQDIGAGGNTIYF. The CDR3 DNA reads as TGTGCCAGCAGCCAAGATATAGGGGCAGGCGGAAACACCATATATTTT.

This chain joins TRBV29-1 and TRBJ2-2; 12 bases map to TRBD2. V was clipped by 4 bases and J by 6 bases; unmatched bases: 6. The CDR3 contains 15 residues. CDR1 is SQVTM and CDR2 is ANQGSEA in the germline V gene. The CDR3 loop is CSVGLAGAGAGELFF. For the CDR3, the DNA is TGCAGCGTTGGACTAGCGGGGGCAGGGGCCGGGGAGCTGTTTTTT.

This clonotype was picked up a small number of times. This chain joins TRBV29-1 and TRBJ2-5; tentatively, D is TRBD2 (6 bases). The CDR3 has 13 residues. Looked up from germline, CDR1 is SQVTM and CDR2 is ANQGSEA. Trimming took off 3 bases at V and 5 bases at J, with 13 bases between the two ends. The DNA for the CDR3 is TGCAGCGTTGATGGAGGGGTAGGGGAGACCCAGTACTTC. Translation: CSVDGGVGETQYF. Full variable domain (remainder filled in from reference TRBV29-1 and TRBJ2-5): SAVISQKPSRDICQRGTSLTIQCQVDSQVTMMFWYRQQPGQSLTLIATANQGSEATYESGFVIDKFPISRPNLTFSTLTVSNMSPEDSSIYLCSVDGGVGETQYFGPGTRLLVL.

V and J are TRBV20-1 and TRBJ2-2; TRBD1 matches 7 bases. After removal of 5 bases from V and 1 base from J, the junction contained 4 bases not matched to a gene. CDR3 size: 14 residues. Germline CDR1 and CDR2: DFQATT and SNEGSKA (reference sequence). The CDR3 DNA sequence: TGCAGTGCTCACCACAGGGGGAACACCGGGGAGCTGTTTTTT. It translates to CSAHHRGNTGELFF.

This clonotype was recorded only once. The rearrangement joins TRBV20-1 to TRBJ2-7; 7 bases are a match to TRBD1. The CDR3 totals 16 residues. The germline gives CDR1 DFQATT, CDR2 SNEGSKA (reference sequence). The CDR3 sequence: CCARDRSQGESYEQYV. The CDR3 DNA reads as TGCTGTGCTAGAGATCGGAGCCAGGGGGAGAGCTACGAGCAGTACGTC.

This clonotype occurred many times. The chain carries TRBV24-1 and TRBJ2-1, with 7 bases that match TRBD2. Germline CDR1 reads KGHDR; CDR2 reads SFDVKD. V dropped 8 bases and J dropped 8; count of bases not matched to a gene: 11. This CDR3 spans 14 amino acids. The CDR3 region is CATNEGGPRYEQFF. CDR3 nucleotides: TGTGCCACCAATGAGGGAGGGCCAAGATATGAGCAGTTCTTC.

This clonotype showed up many times. The rearrangement links TRBV29-1 to TRBJ1-4, with D unclear. Germline V gene data show CDR1 as SQVTM and CDR2 as ANQGSEA. V shed 0 bases and J shed 10 bases, with 18 bases lying between them. The CDR3 is 15 amino acids. The CDR3 sequence: CSVEDLVRANGKLFF. The CDR3 region has the DNA TGCAGCGTTGAAGACCTCGTTAGGGCCAACGGAAAACTGTTTTTT.

In its sample, this clonotype was seen a few times. The chain combines TRBV6-1 with TRBJ1-2, with D uncertain. Germline V gene sequence: CDR1 MNHNS, CDR2 SASEGT. This CDR3 is 14 amino acids long. Trimming stripped 2 bases from V and 10 bases from J, with 17 bases between. CDR3 nucleotides: TGTGCCAGCAGTGAATTGACGGGAACGGGAGACTACACCTTC. Translating it yields CASSELTGTGDYTF.

This clonotype appeared many times. The chain recombines TRBV12-3 or TRBV12-4 with TRBJ2-1; D gene unclear. CDR3 size: 14 residues. V lost 1 base and J lost 7, with 11 bases in between. The CDR3 DNA reads as TGTGCCAGCAGTTTAGGGGCCCCCGGGAATGAGCAGTTCTTC. Amino acid sequence: CASSLGAPGNEQFF.

A few counts support this clonotype. This chain joins TRBV5-1 and TRBJ2-1; D gene unclear. The CDR3 loop spans 14 amino acids. V lost 0 bases to trimming and J lost 7 bases, with 11 bases between them. From germline, CDR1 is SGHRS and CDR2 YFSETQ. The CDR3 bases are TGCGCCAGCAGCTTGGCCGCGGCGGCGAATGAGCAGTTCTTC. This encodes CASSLAAAANEQFF.

V and J are TRBV6-2 or TRBV6-3 and TRBJ2-1, with D hard to call. Germline assignment: CDR1 MNHEY and CDR2 SVGEGT. The V gene lost 0 bases and the J gene lost 6 bases, with 15 bases spanning the gap. CDR3 length: 16 amino acids. CDR3 in amino acids: CASSYSNSRGINEQFF. The CDR3 DNA is TGTGCCAGCAGTTACTCGAACAGCCGTGGAATCAATGAGCAGTTCTTC.

The rearrangement uses TRBV2 and TRBJ1-2; unclear D gene. Germline V gene sequence: CDR1 SNHLY, CDR2 FYNNEI. V lost 5 bases to trimming and J lost 0 bases, with 19 bases between them. CDR3 length: 17 residues. The CDR3 DNA reads TGTGCCAGCAGTCCTTGGCACAGCGGCCAGTCTAACTATGGCTACACCTTC. Protein: CASSPWHSGQSNYGYTF. Supplemented by reference TRBV2 and TRBJ1-2, the full variable domain reads EPEVTQTPSHQVTQMGQEVILRCVPISNHLYFYWYRQILGQKVEFLVSFYNNEISEKSEIFDDQFSVERPDGSNFTLKIRSTKLEDSAMYFCASSPWHSGQSNYGYTFGSGTRLTVV.

The chain links TRBV6-1 to TRBJ2-4; no reliable D call. Germline lookup yields CDR1 MNHNS and CDR2 SASEGT. This CDR3 contains 14 residues. Trimming took 5 bases from V and 0 from J, leaving 8 bases between them. The CDR3 DNA reads TGTGCCAGCAGTCCCAACTTAGCCAAAAACATTCAGTACTTC. Protein product: CASSPNLAKNIQYF.

This clonotype was seen a handful of times. The chain links TRBV12-3 or TRBV12-4 to TRBJ2-5, with TRBD2 matching over 15 bases. J lost 3 bases, V lost 5 bases, and 4 bases had no gene match. The length of the CDR3 is 16 residues. CDR3 residues: CASSIGLAGGEETQYF. CDR3 nucleotide sequence: TGTGCCAGCAGTATTGGACTAGCGGGAGGGGAAGAGACCCAGTACTTC.

This clonotype was found a few times. The chain carries TRBV29-1 and TRBJ2-3; D might be TRBD2 (6 bases). This CDR3 is built from 14 residues. V dropped 6 bases and J dropped 1 base, with 14 bases sitting between them. Germline loops: CDR1 SQVTM, CDR2 ANQGSEA. The CDR3 sequence is CSVAPGLRTDTQYF. CDR3 nucleotide sequence: TGCAGCGTCGCACCGGGACTCCGCACAGATACGCAGTATTTT.

This clonotype was seen a few times. The chain uses TRBV20-1 and TRBJ1-5; D is ambiguous. The CDR3 runs 13 residues. Deletions cut 3 bases from V and 4 bases from J, with 10 bases between. CDR1 is DFQATT, CDR2 SNEGSKA, per germline (reference sequence). In DNA form, the CDR3 reads TGCAGTGCTAGGGCTTTTAGTAATCAGCCCCAGCATTTT. This sequence encodes CSARAFSNQPQHF.

This clonotype was observed a handful of times. The V gene is TRBV20-1, the J gene TRBJ2-3, with 7 bases aligning to TRBD2. Germline V gives CDR1 DFQATT, CDR2 SNEGSKA (reference sequence). This CDR3 spans 13 amino acids. The junction had 6 bases not matched to a gene; V was cut back by 6 bases and J by 3 bases. The CDR3 coding sequence is TGCAGTGCCCGCGGGAGAGGTACAGATACGCAGTATTTT. Translating gives CSARGRGTDTQYF.

This clonotype has ten or more counts. This sequence joins TRBV29-1 and TRBJ2-3, with a tentative D call TRBD1 (7 bases). The germline gives CDR1 SQVTM, CDR2 ANQGSEA. The CDR3 extends over 15 amino acids. V was trimmed by 8 bases and J by 0 bases, leaving 18 bases between them. In DNA form, the CDR3 reads TGCAGCTATGCCGGCAGGGGGGTGAGCACAGATACGCAGTATTTT. Residues: CSYAGRGVSTDTQYF.